What follows describes a single T cell receptor beta chain. Clones were read by immunoSEQ multiplex PCR, and TCRdb kept only the in-frame ones, dropping some. The top ten clones hold 30% to 40% of a sample with about 690,000 clones, roughly 91% of them seen once. The data belong to a study of shared clonotypes between healthy human individuals. The CDR3 totals 16 residues. V was clipped by 0 bases and J by 4 bases, with 12 bases between them. CDR1 is LGHNT and CDR2 is FRNRAP in the germline V gene. The V call is TRBV12-5, the J call TRBJ2-2, with a tentative D call TRBD2 (7 bases). Input material: memory CD8+ T cells from PBMCs. Subset reported: CD45RO+ cells pooled with CCR7-negative TemRA cells. The clonotype comes from a man younger than 30 in good health. Some clones in this sample may be carry-over from other donors' samples. The DNA of the CDR3 is TGTGCTAGTGGTTTGGTAGCGGGACAATTCACCGGGGAGCTGTTTTTT. Amino acids: CASGLVAGQFTGELFF.